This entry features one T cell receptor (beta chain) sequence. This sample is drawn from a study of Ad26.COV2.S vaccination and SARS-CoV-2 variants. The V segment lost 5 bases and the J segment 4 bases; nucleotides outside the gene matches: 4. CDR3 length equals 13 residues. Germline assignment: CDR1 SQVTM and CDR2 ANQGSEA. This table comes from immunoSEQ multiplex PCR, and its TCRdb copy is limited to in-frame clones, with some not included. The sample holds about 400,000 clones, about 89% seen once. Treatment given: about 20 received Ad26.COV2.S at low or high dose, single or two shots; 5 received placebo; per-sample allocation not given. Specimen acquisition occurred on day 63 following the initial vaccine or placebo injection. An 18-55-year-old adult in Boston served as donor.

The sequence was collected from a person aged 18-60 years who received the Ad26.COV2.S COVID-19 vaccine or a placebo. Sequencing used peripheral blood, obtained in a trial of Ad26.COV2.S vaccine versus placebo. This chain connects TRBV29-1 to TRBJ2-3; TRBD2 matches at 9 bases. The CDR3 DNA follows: TGCAGCGTTATTAGCGGGAGTGCAGATACGCAGTATTTT. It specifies CSVISGSADTQYF.